Following are 29 T cell receptor beta chains from one sample sequenced in a study of blood T cell repertoires in COVID-19. Method: immunoSEQ multiplex PCR; TCRdb's copy keeps in-frame clones and lacks some. The table records roughly 190,000 clones, roughly 80% of them present only once. The material sequenced was PBMCs or T cells enriched from blood (not recorded which). The receptors derive from a woman aged 55-69 years with acute COVID-19.

V is TRBV4-3 and J is TRBJ1-1; TRBD1 is a possible D gene (6 bases). V lost 4 bases, J lost 11 bases, and 14 bases lay in between. In germline, CDR1 is LGHNA, CDR2 YSLEER. This CDR3 is built from 12 residues. CDR3 residues: CASSPQRGLAFF. The CDR3 DNA sequence: TGCGCCAGCAGCCCTCAGAGGGGGTTGGCTTTCTTT.

This clone was counted only a few times. The gene calls are TRBV10-3 and TRBJ1-1; a weak D match, TRBD1 (6 bases). The V end lost 0 bases, the J end lost 7 bases, and 12 bases lay between the germline ends. The CDR3 loop spans 14 amino acids. From germline, CDR1 is ENHRY and CDR2 SYGVKD. CDR3 in DNA: TGTGCCATCAGTGAGTCGGGGGAGGGACATGAAGCTTTCTTT. This sequence encodes CAISESGEGHEAFF.

The chain has TRBV5-4 and TRBJ2-2; TRBD1 agrees at 7 bases. CDR1 SGHNT and CDR2 YYREEE come from the germline V gene (reference sequence). Trimming at V came to 0 bases and at J to 7 bases, leaving 12 bases not matched to a gene. The length of the CDR3 is 17 residues. CDR3 residues: CASSLDRGWGGSGELFF. Here the CDR3 DNA reads TGTGCCAGCAGCTTGGACAGGGGTTGGGGTGGAAGCGGGGAGCTGTTTTTT.

V usage is TRBV4-3 and J usage is TRBJ2-1, with 9 bases aligning to TRBD2. The CDR3 extends over 18 amino acids. Germline assignment: CDR1 LGHNA and CDR2 YSLEER. V gave up 0 bases and J gave up 1 base; unmatched junction bases: 7. DNA of the CDR3: TGCGCCAGCAGCCAAGAGGTCGCTAGCGGGAAATCCTACAATGAGCAGTTCTTC. This translates into CASSQEVASGKSYNEQFF.

About this clone itself: The sample contains more than one DNA sequence encoding this CDR3. The V gene is TRBV18, the J gene TRBJ2-1; 9 nucleotides line up with TRBD1. V shed 2 bases and J 2 bases; nucleotides not matched to a gene: 1. The V gene's germline CDR1 is KGHSH and CDR2 LQKENI. The CDR3 has 15 amino acids. The chain's CDR3 is CASSPGTGTYNEQFF. The CDR3 DNA follows: TGTGCCAGCTCACCAGGGACAGGGACCTACAATGAGCAGTTCTTC.

The chain employs TRBV5-1 and TRBJ2-3; 12 bases line up with TRBD1. Per germline, CDR1 SGHRS and CDR2 YFSETQ. V lost 2 bases, J lost 5 bases, and 9 bases stayed unmatched. The length of the CDR3 is 17 residues. CDR3 loop: CASSFPPGQGAKDTQYF. CDR3 DNA sequence: TGCGCCAGCAGCTTCCCTCCGGGACAGGGGGCAAAAGATACGCAGTATTTT.

The chain is built from TRBV19 and TRBJ1-1, with TRBD1 as a possible D gene (6 bases). The CDR3 covers 14 residues. Trimming took off 7 bases at V and 0 bases at J, with 12 bases between the two ends. Germline CDR1 is LNHDA and CDR2 is SQIVND (reference sequence). CDR3 coding DNA: TGTGCCAGTACCTTGGACAGTATGAACACTGAAGCTTTCTTT. Protein sequence: CASTLDSMNTEAFF.

The V gene is TRBV3-1 (or the pseudogene TRBV3-2), the J gene TRBJ1-1; a weak D match, TRBD1 (5 bases). V lost 4 bases to trimming and J lost 5 bases, with 8 bases between them. This CDR3 contains 12 residues. The germline V gene has CDR1 LGHDT and CDR2 YNNKEL (reference sequence). CDR3 coding DNA: TGTGCCAGCAGCCCAGGGATTACTGAAGCTTTCTTT. It is translated as CASSPGITEAFF.

The chain links TRBV28 to TRBJ1-1, with 8 bases identical to TRBD1. Germline loops: CDR1 MDHEN, CDR2 SYDVKM. This CDR3 has 14 residues. With 6 bases clipped from V and 2 bases from J, the junction kept 5 bases outside the gene matches. For the CDR3, the DNA is TGTGCCAGCAGATCGGGACAGGTCAACACTGAAGCTTTCTTT. Translated, it gives CASRSGQVNTEAFF.

This clone has a single count. The chain recombines TRBV6-6 with TRBJ1-2; 9 bases line up with TRBD1. This CDR3 is 15 amino acids long. Germline loops: CDR1 MNHNY, CDR2 SVGAGI (reference sequence). J was trimmed by 7 bases and V by 5 bases; bases with no gene match: 11. CDR3 sequence reads: CASSPYTGQGSGYTF. CDR3 nucleotides: TGTGCCAGCAGTCCCTATACAGGACAGGGGAGTGGCTACACCTTC.

The rearrangement uses TRBV19 and TRBJ2-5; TRBD2 aligns across 9 bases. The V gene end was trimmed by 3 bases and the J gene end by 3 bases; junction bases not matched to a gene: 11. This CDR3 spans 17 amino acids. The V gene's germline CDR1 is LNHDA and CDR2 SQIVND (reference sequence). The DNA of the CDR3 is TGTGCCAGTAGTATTGGGGGTAGCGGGGGACCCAAAGAGACCCAGTACTTC. This translates into CASSIGGSGGPKETQYF.

The chain couples TRBV10-3 to TRBJ2-7; D remains unclear. The CDR3 has 14 amino acids. V lost 0 bases and J 2 bases, leaving 8 bases between the germline ends. From germline, CDR1 is ENHRY and CDR2 SYGVKD. DNA of the CDR3: TGTGCCATCAGTGAGTCACAGCTTCCCTACGAGCAGTACGTC. Residues: CAISESQLPYEQYV.

The CDR3 DNA reads TGTGCCAGCAGTGAGACTAAACGGAAGAACACTGAAGCTTTCTTT. Translation gives CASSETKRKNTEAFF. This chain uses TRBV2 with TRBJ1-1, with D hard to call. The germline CDR1 and CDR2 sequences are SNHLY and FYNNEI. The length of the CDR3 is 15 residues. Deletions cut 3 bases from V and 1 base from J, with 12 bases between.

V gene TRBV30 combines with J gene TRBJ2-3; 12 nucleotides line up with TRBD2. V was pared by 2 bases and J by 0 bases, with 6 bases of the junction left unmatched. Germline V gene data show CDR1 as GTSNPN and CDR2 as SVGIG (reference sequence). CDR3 length equals 17 residues. CDR3 DNA: TGTGCCTGGAGTCCCGGACTAGCGGGGACTAGCACAGATACGCAGTATTTT. Translated: CAWSPGLAGTSTDTQYF.

The chain employs TRBV4-3 and TRBJ1-3; a possible D gene is TRBD1 (5 bases). V lost 0 bases to trimming and J lost 0 bases, with 12 bases between them. The germline gives CDR1 LGHNA, CDR2 YSLEER. The CDR3 spans 17 residues. The CDR3 region has the DNA TGCGCCAGCAGCCAAGATCGGGGGTTTCTCTCTGGAAACACCATATATTTT. Translated, it gives CASSQDRGFLSGNTIYF.

The chain has TRBV30 and TRBJ1-5, with D perhaps TRBD1 (6 bases). The CDR3 has 14 amino acids. Germline V gene data show CDR1 as GTSNPN and CDR2 as SVGIG (reference sequence). V was clipped by 1 base and J by 5 bases, with 12 bases between them. The CDR3 protein is CAWSAAGGHQPQHF. For the CDR3, the DNA is TGTGCCTGGAGTGCTGCGGGGGGCCATCAGCCCCAGCATTTT.

This chain connects TRBV7-2 to TRBJ2-1; D may be TRBD2 (6 bases). Per germline, CDR1 SGHTA and CDR2 FQGNSA. CDR3 length: 15 amino acids. V shed 5 bases and J shed 4 bases, with 15 bases lying between them. In nucleotides, the CDR3 is TGTGCCAGCAGCCCCTGGAAAGGAGGGTACAATGAGCAGTTCTTC. Amino acid sequence: CASSPWKGGYNEQFF. Drawing the rest from reference TRBV7-2 and TRBJ2-1, the complete variable domain is GAGVSQSPSNKVTEKGKDVELRCDPISGHTALYWYRQSLGQGLEFLIYFQGNSAPDKSGLPSDRFSAERTGGSVSTLTIQRTQQEDSAVYLCASSPWKGGYNEQFFGPGTRLTVL.

This clone was recorded a few times. This rearrangement joins TRBV28 to TRBJ1-6; 7 bases map to TRBD1. The V gene end was trimmed by 3 bases and the J gene end by 11 bases; junction bases not matched to a gene: 10. The CDR3 loop spans 15 amino acids. Germline CDR1 is MDHEN and CDR2 is SYDVKM. CDR3 in amino acids: CASSLPRQGMPPLHF. The CDR3 DNA sequence: TGTGCCAGCAGTTTGCCCCGACAGGGTATGCCACCCCTCCACTTT.

The V gene is TRBV11-3, the J gene TRBJ1-1; maybe TRBD1 (5 bases). In germline, CDR1 is SGHNT, CDR2 YENEEA. The CDR3 extends over 15 amino acids. V was shortened by 2 bases and J by 4 bases, with 14 bases between the two germline ends. The chain's CDR3 is CASSLNSREGTEAFF. For the CDR3, the DNA is TGTGCCAGCAGCTTAAATTCCAGGGAGGGCACTGAAGCTTTCTTT.

CDR3 region: CASSPRDTGTYEQYF. CDR3 DNA: TGCGCCAGCAGCCCTCGAGACACCGGGACCTACGAGCAGTACTTC. V and J are TRBV4-1 and TRBJ2-7, with D possibly matching TRBD2 (5 bases). V lost 4 bases, J lost 2 bases, and 15 bases lay in between. From germline, CDR1 is MGHRA and CDR2 YSYEKL. There are 15 residues in the CDR3.

V and J are TRBV19 and TRBJ1-5; 9 nucleotides line up with TRBD1. The J segment lost 6 bases and the V segment lost 5 bases, leaving 8 bases of the junction unmatched. The CDR3 is 15 residues long. Germline V gives CDR1 LNHDA, CDR2 SQIVND (reference sequence). CDR3 in amino acids: CASSRGTGRFQPQHF. The DNA of the CDR3 is TGTGCCAGTAGTCGAGGGACAGGGAGGTTTCAGCCCCAGCATTTT. The whole variable domain, filled in from reference TRBV19 and TRBJ1-5, reads DGGITQSPKYLFRKEGQNVTLSCEQNLNHDAMYWYRQDPGQGLRLIYYSQIVNDFQKGDIAEGYSVSREKKESFPLTVTSAQKNPTAFYLCASSRGTGRFQPQHFGDGTRLSIL.

The rearrangement uses TRBV5-1 and TRBJ2-3, with a possible D match to TRBD1 (6 bases). Germline CDR1 reads SGHRS; CDR2 reads YFSETQ. The germline V and J ends were trimmed by 0 bases and 1 base, with 12 bases remaining between them. The CDR3 is made up of 16 amino acids. DNA of the CDR3: TGCGCCAGCAGCTTGGCCGGGAAGGGGGGCACAGATACGCAGTATTTT. Translating it yields CASSLAGKGGTDTQYF.

This sequence joins TRBV3-1 (or the pseudogene TRBV3-2) and TRBJ1-1; D is unclear. V was shortened by 2 bases and J by 8 bases, with 24 bases between the two germline ends. The CDR3 is 17 amino acids. Germline V gives CDR1 LGHDT, CDR2 YNNKEL (reference sequence). CDR3 amino acids: CASSQSRLRRVGSEAFF. The CDR3 nucleotides are TGTGCCAGCAGCCAATCTAGGTTGCGGCGCGTAGGATCCGAAGCTTTCTTT.

This clone was counted once. The chain combines TRBV9 with TRBJ2-1; 12 positions agree with TRBD2. The CDR3 extends over 19 amino acids. The germline CDR1 and CDR2 sequences are SGDLS and YYNGEE. V was clipped by 0 bases and J by 3 bases; unmatched bases: 10. The CDR3 sequence: CASSVDLRTSGIIYNEQFF. Written as DNA, the CDR3 is TGTGCCAGCAGCGTAGACCTCCGGACTAGCGGGATTATCTACAATGAGCAGTTCTTC.

The chain employs TRBV18 and TRBJ2-2; D ambiguous. The CDR3 length is 12 residues. Germline V gene sequence: CDR1 KGHSH, CDR2 LQKENI. V lost 6 bases and J 6 bases, leaving 8 bases between the germline ends. CDR3 residues: CASSRSAGELFF. The CDR3, as DNA: TGTGCCAGCTCCCGTTCGGCCGGGGAGCTGTTTTTT. Supplemented by reference TRBV18 and TRBJ2-2, the full variable domain reads NAGVMQNPRHLVRRRGQEARLRCSPMKGHSHVYWYRQLPEEGLKFMVYLQKENIIDESGMPKERFSAEFPKEGPSILRIQQVVRGDSAAYFCASSRSAGELFFGEGSRLTVL.

V is TRBV5-1 and J is TRBJ1-2; no clear D. V lost 0 bases to trimming and J lost 5 bases, with 5 bases between them. CDR3 length: 12 residues. Germline CDR1 and CDR2: SGHRS and YFSETQ. The CDR3 nucleotides read TGCGCCAGCAGCTTGGAACAGTATGGCTACACCTTC. Translation gives CASSLEQYGYTF.

This clone was detected only once. The V call is TRBV12-3 or TRBV12-4, the J call TRBJ1-5; D possibly corresponds to TRBD1 (5 bases). The CDR3 loop spans 12 amino acids. The germline V and J ends were trimmed by 4 bases and 6 bases, with 7 bases remaining between them. CDR3 protein: CASSSGFQPQHF. The CDR3 nucleotides are TGTGCCAGCAGTTCAGGGTTTCAGCCCCAGCATTTT.

This clone has ten or more counts. This rearrangement joins TRBV7-9 to TRBJ2-2, with TRBD1 matching over 7 bases. V lost 6 bases, J lost 2 bases, and 12 bases stayed unmatched. CDR1 and CDR2 (germline): SEHNR, FQNEAQ (reference sequence). CDR3 length equals 17 residues. The DNA for the CDR3 is TGTGCCAGCAGTTCTACTTTCGGGACAGCCAACACCGGGGAGCTGTTTTTT. This encodes CASSSTFGTANTGELFF.

V gene TRBV10-3 combines with J gene TRBJ1-4; D is perhaps TRBD1 (5 bases). Per the germline V gene, CDR1 is ENHRY and CDR2 is SYGVKD. The germline V and J ends were trimmed by 0 bases and 0 bases, with 11 bases remaining between them. There are 17 residues in the CDR3. The CDR3, as DNA: TGTGCCATCAGTGAGTCAGGGGCCTCTGCAACTAATGAAAAACTGTTTTTT. It is translated as CAISESGASATNEKLFF.